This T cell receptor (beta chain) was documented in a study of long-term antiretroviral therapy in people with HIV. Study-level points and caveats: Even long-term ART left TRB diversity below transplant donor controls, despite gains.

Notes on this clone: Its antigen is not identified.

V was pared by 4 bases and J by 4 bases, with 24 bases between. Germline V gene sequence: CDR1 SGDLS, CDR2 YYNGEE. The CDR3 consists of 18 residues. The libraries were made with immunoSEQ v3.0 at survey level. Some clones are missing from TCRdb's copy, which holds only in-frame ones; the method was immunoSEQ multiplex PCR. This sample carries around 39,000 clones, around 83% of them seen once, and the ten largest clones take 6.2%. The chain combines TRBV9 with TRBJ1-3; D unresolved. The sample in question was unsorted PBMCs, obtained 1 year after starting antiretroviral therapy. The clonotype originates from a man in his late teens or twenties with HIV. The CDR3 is CASSPRRSPLSSGNTIYF. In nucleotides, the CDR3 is TGTGCCAGCAGCCCCCGGCGGAGCCCTCTTTCTTCAGGAAACACCATATATTTT.